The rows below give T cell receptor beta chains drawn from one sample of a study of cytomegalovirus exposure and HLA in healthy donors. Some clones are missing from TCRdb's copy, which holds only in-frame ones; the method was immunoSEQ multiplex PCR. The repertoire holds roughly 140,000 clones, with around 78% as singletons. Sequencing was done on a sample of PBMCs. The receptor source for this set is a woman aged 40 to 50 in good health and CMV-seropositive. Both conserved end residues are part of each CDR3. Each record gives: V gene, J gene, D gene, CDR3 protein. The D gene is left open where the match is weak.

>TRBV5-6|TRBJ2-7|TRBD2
CASSLGTSLTPYEQYF
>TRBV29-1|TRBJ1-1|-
CSGGGRAQPEAFF
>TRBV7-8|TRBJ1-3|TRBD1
CASSPIRRGLIHSGNTIYF
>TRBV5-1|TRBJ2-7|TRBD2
CASSRFGTSGDGQYF
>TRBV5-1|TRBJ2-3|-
CASSPRTAGTDTQYF
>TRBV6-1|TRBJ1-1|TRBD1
CASSDRGLTEAFF
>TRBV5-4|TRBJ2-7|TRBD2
CASSLGGGPSEQYF
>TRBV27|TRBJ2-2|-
CASSLSRITGELFF
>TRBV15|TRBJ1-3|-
CATSRDRGQGNTIYF
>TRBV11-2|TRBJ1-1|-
CASSFTGNTEAFF
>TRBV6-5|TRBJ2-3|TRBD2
CASSLGWEGLDTQYF
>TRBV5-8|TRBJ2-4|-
CASKQVNIQYF
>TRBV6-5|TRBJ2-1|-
CASRPPELNEQFF
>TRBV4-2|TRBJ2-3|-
CASSQDTPLGTDTQYF
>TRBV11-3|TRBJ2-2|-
CASSFTRAGELFF
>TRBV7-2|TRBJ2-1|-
CASSLGQSSRGEQFF
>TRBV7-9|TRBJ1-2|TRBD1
CASSSIRGQGRSGYTF
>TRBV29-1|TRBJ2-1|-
CSIPKGLVGGDEQFF
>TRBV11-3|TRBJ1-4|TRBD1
CASSPRPTGAVEKLFF
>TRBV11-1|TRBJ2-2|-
CASSLGRAVIGELFF
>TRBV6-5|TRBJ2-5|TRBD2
CASSSRLAGTQETQYF
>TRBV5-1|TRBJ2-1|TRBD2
CASNLDIAGGGNEQFF
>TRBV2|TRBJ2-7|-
CASSVFGGEQYF
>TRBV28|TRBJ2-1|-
CASSKKRFGNEQFF
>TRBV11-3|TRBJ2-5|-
CASSLGSRETQYF
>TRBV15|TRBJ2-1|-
CATSRDKVSASSYNEQFF
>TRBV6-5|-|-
CASRKATGGGFEQYF
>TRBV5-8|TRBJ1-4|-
CASSLESVASNEKLFF
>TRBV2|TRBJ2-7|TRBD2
CASSDAGLASYEQYF
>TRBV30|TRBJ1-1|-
CAWSLGQNTEAFF
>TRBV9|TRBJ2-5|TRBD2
CASSVTGTRDEETQYF
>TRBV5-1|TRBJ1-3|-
CASSPIISSGNTIYF
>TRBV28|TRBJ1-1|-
CASSLGQVNTEAFF
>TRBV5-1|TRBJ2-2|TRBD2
CASSPGGGASTGELFF
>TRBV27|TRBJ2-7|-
CASSMGSIYEQYF
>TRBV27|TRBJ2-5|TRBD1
CASSQTGLQETQYF
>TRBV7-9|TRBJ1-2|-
CASSLGRDGYTF
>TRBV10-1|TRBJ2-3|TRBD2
CASKAGEGPDTQYF
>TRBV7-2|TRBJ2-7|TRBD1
CASSSSQGAIYEQYF
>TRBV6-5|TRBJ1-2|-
CASSNAGYGYTF
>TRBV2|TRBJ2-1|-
CASTFEAGSNAEQFF
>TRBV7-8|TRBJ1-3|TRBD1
CASSVQGQGAGNTIYF